This T cell receptor beta chain originates from a study of control samples from healthy donors and cancer patients. TCRdb's copy holds only in-frame clones and misses some; the assay was immunoSEQ multiplex PCR. The repertoire includes roughly 100,000 clones, roughly 86% of them detected once, and over 0.95% sits in the top ten. CDR1 is MDHEN, CDR2 SYDVKM, per germline. V lost 2 bases and J 3 bases, leaving 13 bases between the germline ends. This CDR3 is built from 15 residues. Sequencing used blood. The chain couples TRBV28 to TRBJ1-2; a weak D match, TRBD1 (5 bases). This TCR derives from a woman aged 50 to 65 in good health. CDR3 sequence (DNA): TGTGCCAGCAGTTTAGGTAGCACGGGGGACTATGGCTACACCTTC. This encodes CASSLGSTGDYGYTF.